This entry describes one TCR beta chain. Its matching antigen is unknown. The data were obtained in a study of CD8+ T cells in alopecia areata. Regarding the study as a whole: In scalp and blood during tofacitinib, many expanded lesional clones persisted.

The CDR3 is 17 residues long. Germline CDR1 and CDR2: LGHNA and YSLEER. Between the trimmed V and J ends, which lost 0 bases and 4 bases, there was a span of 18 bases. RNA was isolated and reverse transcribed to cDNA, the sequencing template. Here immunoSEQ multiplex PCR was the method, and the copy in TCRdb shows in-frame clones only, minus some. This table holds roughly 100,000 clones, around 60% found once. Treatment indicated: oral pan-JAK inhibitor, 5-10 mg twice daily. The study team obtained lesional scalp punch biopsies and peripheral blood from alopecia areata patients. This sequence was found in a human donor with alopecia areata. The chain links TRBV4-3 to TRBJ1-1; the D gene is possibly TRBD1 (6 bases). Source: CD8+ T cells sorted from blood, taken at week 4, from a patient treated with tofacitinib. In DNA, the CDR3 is TGCGCCAGCAGCCAAGATACGGGGGGCGTTAGTGCCACTGAAGCTTTCTTT. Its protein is CASSQDTGGVSATEAFF.